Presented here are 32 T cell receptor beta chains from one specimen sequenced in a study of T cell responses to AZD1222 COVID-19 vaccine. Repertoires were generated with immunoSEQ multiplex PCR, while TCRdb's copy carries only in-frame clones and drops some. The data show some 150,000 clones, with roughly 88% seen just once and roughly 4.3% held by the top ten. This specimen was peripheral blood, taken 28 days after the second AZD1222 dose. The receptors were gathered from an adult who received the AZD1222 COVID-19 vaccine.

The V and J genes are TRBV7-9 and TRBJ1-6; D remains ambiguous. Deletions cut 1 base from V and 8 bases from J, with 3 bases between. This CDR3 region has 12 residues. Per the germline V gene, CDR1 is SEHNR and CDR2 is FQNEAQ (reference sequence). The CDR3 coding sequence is TGTGCCAGCAGCTTAGGGGATTCACCCCTCCACTTT. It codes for CASSLGDSPLHF.

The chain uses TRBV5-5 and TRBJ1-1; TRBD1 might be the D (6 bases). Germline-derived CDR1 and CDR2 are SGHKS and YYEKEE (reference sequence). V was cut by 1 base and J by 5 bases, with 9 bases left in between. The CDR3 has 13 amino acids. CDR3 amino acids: CASSLRGQTEAFF. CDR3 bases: TGTGCCAGCAGCTTGCGGGGGCAGACTGAAGCTTTCTTT.

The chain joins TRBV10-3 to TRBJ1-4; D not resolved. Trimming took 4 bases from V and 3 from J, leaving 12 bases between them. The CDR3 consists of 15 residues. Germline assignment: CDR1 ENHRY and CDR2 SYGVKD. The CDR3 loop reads CAISAVPGANEKLFF. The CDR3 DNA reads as TGTGCCATCAGTGCGGTCCCAGGAGCTAATGAAAAACTGTTTTTT.

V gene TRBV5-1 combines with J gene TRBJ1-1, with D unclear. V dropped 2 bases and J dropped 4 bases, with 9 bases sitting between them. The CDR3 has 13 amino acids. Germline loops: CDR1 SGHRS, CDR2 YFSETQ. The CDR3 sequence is CASSLGLGTEAFF. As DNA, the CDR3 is TGCGCCAGCAGCTTAGGGTTGGGCACTGAAGCTTTCTTT.

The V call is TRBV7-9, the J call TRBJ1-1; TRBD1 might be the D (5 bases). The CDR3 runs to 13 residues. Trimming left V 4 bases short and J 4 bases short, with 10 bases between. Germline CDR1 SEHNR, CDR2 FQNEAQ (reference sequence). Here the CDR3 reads CASSYMRGTEAFF. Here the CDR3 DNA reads TGTGCCAGCAGCTATATGAGGGGCACTGAAGCTTTCTTT.

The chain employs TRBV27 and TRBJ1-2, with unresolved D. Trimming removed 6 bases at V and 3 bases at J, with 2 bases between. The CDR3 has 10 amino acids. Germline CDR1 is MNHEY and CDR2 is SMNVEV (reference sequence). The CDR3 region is CASRDYGYTF. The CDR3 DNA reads TGTGCCAGCAGGGACTATGGCTACACCTTC.

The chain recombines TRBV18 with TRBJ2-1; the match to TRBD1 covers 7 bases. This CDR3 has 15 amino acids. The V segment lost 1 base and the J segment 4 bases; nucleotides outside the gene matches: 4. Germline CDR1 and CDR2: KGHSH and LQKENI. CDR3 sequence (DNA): TGTGCCAGCTCACCACGGGACAGACTATACAATGAGCAGTTCTTC. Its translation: CASSPRDRLYNEQFF.

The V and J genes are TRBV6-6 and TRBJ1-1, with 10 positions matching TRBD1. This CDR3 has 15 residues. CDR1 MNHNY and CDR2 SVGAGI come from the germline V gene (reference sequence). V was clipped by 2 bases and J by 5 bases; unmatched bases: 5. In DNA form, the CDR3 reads TGTGCCAGCAGTTACAAAGGGACAGGGGTGACTGAAGCTTTCTTT. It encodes CASSYKGTGVTEAFF.

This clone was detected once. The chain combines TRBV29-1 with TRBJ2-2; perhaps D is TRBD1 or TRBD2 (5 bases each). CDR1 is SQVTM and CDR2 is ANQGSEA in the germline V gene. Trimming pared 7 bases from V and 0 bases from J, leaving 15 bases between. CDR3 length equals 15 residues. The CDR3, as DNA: TGCAGCGCCCTCCCCCGGGGCACGAACACCGGGGAGCTGTTTTTT. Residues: CSALPRGTNTGELFF.

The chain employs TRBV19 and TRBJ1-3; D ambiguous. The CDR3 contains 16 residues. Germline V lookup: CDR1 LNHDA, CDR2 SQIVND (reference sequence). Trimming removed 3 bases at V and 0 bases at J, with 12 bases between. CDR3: CASSIWSFSSGNTIYF. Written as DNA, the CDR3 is TGTGCCAGTAGTATTTGGAGCTTTAGCTCTGGAAACACCATATATTTT.

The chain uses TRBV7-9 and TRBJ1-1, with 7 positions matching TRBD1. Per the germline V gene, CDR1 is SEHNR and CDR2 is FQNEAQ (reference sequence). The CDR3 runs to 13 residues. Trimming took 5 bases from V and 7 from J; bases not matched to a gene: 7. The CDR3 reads CASSLRGTDEAFF. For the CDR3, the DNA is TGTGCCAGCAGCCTACGGGGGACAGATGAAGCTTTCTTT.

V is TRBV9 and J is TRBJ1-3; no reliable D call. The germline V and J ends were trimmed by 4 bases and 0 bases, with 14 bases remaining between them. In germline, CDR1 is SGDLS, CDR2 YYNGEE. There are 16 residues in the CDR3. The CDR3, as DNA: TGTGCCAGCAGCACACAACCCAGCAGCTCTGGAAACACCATATATTTT. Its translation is CASSTQPSSSGNTIYF.

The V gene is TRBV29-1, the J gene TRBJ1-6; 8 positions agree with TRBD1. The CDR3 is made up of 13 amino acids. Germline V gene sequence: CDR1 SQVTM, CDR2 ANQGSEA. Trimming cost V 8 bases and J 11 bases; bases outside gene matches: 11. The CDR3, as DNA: TGCAGCCCACGTAGGGACAGGAAGCCACCCCTCCACTTT. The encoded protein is CSPRRDRKPPLHF.

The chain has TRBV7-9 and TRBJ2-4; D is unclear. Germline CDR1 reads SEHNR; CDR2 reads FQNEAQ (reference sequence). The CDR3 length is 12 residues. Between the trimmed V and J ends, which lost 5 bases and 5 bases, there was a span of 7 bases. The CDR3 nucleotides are TGTGCCAGCAGCGCAGACGAAAACATTCAGTACTTC. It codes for CASSADENIQYF. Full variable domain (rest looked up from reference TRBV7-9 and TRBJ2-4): DTGVSQNPRHKITKRGQNVTFRCDPISEHNRLYWYRQTLGQGPEFLTYFQNEAQLEKSRLLSDRFSAERPKGSFSTLEIQRTEQGDSAMYLCASSADENIQYFGAGTRLSVL.

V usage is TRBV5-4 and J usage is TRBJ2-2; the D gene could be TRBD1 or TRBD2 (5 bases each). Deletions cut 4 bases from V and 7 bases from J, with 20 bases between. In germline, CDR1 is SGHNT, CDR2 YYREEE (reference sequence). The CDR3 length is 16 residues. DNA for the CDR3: TGTGCCAGCAGCGTGATTGGGGGTTTAGGCTTCGGGGAGCTGTTTTTT. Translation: CASSVIGGLGFGELFF.

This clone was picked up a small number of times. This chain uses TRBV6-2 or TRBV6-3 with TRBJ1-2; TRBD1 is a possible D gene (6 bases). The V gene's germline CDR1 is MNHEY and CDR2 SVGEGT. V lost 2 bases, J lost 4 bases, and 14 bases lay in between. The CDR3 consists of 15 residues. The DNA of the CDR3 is TGTGCCAGCAGTTACACAGGGCCTGGCGCCTATGGCTACACCTTC. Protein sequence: CASSYTGPGAYGYTF.

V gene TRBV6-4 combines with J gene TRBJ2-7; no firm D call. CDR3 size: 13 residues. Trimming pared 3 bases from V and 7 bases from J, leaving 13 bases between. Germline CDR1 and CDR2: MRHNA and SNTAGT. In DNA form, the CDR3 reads TGTGCCAGCAGTGAGACTGGGCTAGGTGAGCAGTACTTC. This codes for CASSETGLGEQYF.

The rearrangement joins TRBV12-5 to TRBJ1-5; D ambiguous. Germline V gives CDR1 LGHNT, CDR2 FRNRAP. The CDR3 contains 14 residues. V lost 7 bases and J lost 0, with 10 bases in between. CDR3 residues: CASAAIDSNQPQHF. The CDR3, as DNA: TGTGCTAGTGCCGCGATCGATAGCAATCAGCCCCAGCATTTT.

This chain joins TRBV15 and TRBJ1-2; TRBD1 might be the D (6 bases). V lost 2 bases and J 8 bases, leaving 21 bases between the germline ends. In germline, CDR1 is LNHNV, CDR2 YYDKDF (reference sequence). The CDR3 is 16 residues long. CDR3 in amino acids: CATSRHGQQVALGYTF. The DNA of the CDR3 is TGTGCCACCAGCAGACACGGACAGCAAGTAGCCTTGGGCTACACCTTC.

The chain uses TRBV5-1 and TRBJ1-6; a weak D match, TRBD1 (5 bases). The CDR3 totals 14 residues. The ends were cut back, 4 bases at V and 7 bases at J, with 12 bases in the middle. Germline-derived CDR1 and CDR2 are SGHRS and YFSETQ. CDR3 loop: CASSTQGGNSPLHF. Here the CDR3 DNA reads TGCGCCAGCAGCACCCAGGGAGGCAATTCACCCCTCCACTTT.

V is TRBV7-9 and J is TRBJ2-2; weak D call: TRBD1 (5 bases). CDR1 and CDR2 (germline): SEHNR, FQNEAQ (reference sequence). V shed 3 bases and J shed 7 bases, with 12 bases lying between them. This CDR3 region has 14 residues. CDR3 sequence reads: CASSLGQAVGELFF. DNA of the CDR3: TGTGCCAGCAGCTTGGGGCAGGCGGTCGGGGAGCTGTTTTTT. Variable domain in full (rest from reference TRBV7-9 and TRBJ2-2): DTGVSQNPRHKITKRGQNVTFRCDPISEHNRLYWYRQTLGQGPEFLTYFQNEAQLEKSRLLSDRFSAERPKGSFSTLEIQRTEQGDSAMYLCASSLGQAVGELFFGEGSRLTVL.

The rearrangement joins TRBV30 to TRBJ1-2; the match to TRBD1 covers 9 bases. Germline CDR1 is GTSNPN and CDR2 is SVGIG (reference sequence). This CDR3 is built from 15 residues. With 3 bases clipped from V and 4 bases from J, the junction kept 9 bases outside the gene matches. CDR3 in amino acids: CAWREWGQGGYGYTF. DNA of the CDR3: TGTGCCTGGAGGGAGTGGGGACAGGGTGGCTATGGCTACACCTTC.

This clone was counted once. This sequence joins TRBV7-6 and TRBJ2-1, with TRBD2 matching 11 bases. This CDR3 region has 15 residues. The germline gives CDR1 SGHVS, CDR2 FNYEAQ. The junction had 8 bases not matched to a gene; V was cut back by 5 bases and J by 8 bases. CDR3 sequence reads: CASSVTSGGNYEQFF. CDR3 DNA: TGTGCCAGCAGCGTAACTAGCGGGGGTAACTATGAGCAGTTCTTC.

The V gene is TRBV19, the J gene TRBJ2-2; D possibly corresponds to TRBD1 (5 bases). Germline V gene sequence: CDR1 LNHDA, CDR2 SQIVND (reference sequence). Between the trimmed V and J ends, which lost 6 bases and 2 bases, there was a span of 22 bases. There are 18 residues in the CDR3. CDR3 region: CASSSTPDSILNTGELFF. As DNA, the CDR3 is TGTGCCAGTAGCTCCACCCCCGACAGTATTCTAAACACCGGGGAGCTGTTTTTT.

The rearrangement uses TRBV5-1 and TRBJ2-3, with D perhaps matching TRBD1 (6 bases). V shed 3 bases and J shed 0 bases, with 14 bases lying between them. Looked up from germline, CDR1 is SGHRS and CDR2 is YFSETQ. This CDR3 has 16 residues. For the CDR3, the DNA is TGCGCCAGCAGCTCGGACAGTCAGACTAGCACAGATACGCAGTATTTT. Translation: CASSSDSQTSTDTQYF.

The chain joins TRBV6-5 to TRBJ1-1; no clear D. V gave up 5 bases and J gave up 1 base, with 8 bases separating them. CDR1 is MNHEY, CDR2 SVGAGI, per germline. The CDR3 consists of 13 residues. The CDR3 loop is CASSMDENTEAFF. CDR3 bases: TGTGCCAGCAGTATGGACGAGAACACTGAAGCTTTCTTT.

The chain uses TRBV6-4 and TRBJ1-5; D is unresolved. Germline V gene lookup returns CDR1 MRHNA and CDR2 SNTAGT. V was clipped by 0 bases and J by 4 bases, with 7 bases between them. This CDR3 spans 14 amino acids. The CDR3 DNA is TGTGCCAGCAGTGACTCGATTGGGAATCAGCCCCAGCATTTT. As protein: CASSDSIGNQPQHF.

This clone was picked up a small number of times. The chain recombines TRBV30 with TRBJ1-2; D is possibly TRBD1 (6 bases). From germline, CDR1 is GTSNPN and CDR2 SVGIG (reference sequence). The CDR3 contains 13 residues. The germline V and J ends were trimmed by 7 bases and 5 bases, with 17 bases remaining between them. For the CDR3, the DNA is TGTGCCTCCCAAAGGGGGTTACGATATGGCTACACCTTC. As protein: CASQRGLRYGYTF. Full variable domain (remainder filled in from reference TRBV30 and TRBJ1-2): SQTIHQWPATLVQPVGSPLSLECTVEGTSNPNLYWYRQAAGRGLQLLFYSVGIGQISSEVPQNLSASRPQDRQFILSSKKLLLSDSGFYLCASQRGLRYGYTFGSGTRLTVV.

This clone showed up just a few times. The CDR3 is CASSTGLAPSYEQYF. In DNA, the CDR3 is TGTGCCAGTAGTACGGGACTAGCACCATCCTACGAGCAGTACTTC. The rearrangement joins TRBV19 to TRBJ2-7; 9 nucleotides line up with TRBD2. Germline CDR1 LNHDA, CDR2 SQIVND (reference sequence). J gave up 1 base and V 4 bases, and 5 bases lay outside the gene matches. This CDR3 comprises 15 residues. The full variable domain, with the rest looked up from reference TRBV19 and TRBJ2-7, is DGGITQSPKYLFRKEGQNVTLSCEQNLNHDAMYWYRQDPGQGLRLIYYSQIVNDFQKGDIAEGYSVSREKKESFPLTVTSAQKNPTAFYLCASSTGLAPSYEQYFGPGTRLTVT.

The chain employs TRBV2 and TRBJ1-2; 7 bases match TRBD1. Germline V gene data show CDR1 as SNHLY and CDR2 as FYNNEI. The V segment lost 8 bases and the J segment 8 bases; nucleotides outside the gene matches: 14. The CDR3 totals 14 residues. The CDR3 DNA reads TGTGCCAGCCAGGGGGAAGTGCCCTTGTTCGGCTACACCTTC. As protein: CASQGEVPLFGYTF.

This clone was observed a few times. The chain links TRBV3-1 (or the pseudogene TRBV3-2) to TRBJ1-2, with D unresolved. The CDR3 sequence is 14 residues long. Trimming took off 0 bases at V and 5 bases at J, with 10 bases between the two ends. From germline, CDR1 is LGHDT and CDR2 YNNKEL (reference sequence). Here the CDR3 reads CASSQEGGTYGYTF. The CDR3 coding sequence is TGTGCCAGCAGCCAAGAAGGAGGAACGTATGGCTACACCTTC.

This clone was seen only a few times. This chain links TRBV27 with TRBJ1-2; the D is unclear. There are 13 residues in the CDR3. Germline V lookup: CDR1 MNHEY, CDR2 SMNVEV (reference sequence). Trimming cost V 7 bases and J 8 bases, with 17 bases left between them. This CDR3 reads CASMGGLLEGYTF. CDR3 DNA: TGTGCCAGCATGGGTGGCCTGCTCGAGGGCTACACCTTC.